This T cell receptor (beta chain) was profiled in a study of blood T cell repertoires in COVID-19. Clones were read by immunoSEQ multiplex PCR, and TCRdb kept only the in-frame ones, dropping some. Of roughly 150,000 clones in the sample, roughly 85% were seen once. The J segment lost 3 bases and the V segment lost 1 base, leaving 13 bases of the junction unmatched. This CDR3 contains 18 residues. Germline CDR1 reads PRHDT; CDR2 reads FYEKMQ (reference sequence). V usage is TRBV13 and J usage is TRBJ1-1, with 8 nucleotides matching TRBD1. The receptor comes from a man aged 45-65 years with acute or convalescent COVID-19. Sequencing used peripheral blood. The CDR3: CASSLEGGRGPRDTEAFF. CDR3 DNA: TGTGCCAGCAGCTTAGAAGGGGGCAGGGGGCCGCGGGACACTGAAGCTTTCTTT.